A selection of T cell receptor beta chains follows, all from one sample in a study of blood T cell repertoires in COVID-19. Repertoires were generated with immunoSEQ multiplex PCR, while TCRdb's copy carries only in-frame clones and drops some. The table shows tens of thousands of clones, with roughly 70% occurring only once. The sequenced material came from peripheral blood. The receptors shown here come from a man aged 70-80 years with COVID-19, enrolled during active disease. Each CDR3 is given without its conserved first and last residue. The order of the fields is V gene, CDR3 protein.

v_call: TRBV20-1
cdr3_aa: SARTNSQAF

v_call: TRBV5-8
cdr3_aa: ASSFPGLTYEQY

v_call: TRBV5-1
cdr3_aa: ASSQGQRETQY

v_call: TRBV6-5
cdr3_aa: ASSLLAGGLSYEQY

v_call: TRBV7-2
cdr3_aa: ASSAGTGTYGYT

v_call: TRBV5-6
cdr3_aa: ASSTGLEVEQF

v_call: TRBV15
cdr3_aa: ATSRGILAGEWEQY

v_call: TRBV5-1
cdr3_aa: ASSLVRGGTGELF

v_call: TRBV4-2
cdr3_aa: ASSQGGQMNTEAF

v_call: TRBV5-1
cdr3_aa: ASSLAGGGYNEQF

v_call: TRBV5-1
cdr3_aa: ASSLEVAGAIAYEQY

v_call: TRBV15
cdr3_aa: ATGGREANIQY

v_call: TRBV7-6
cdr3_aa: ASSLGGGTGHKRKSYEQY

v_call: TRBV27
cdr3_aa: ASSLSGLLGAYNEQF

v_call: TRBV25-1
cdr3_aa: ASSEYLQGGTYNEQF

v_call: TRBV27
cdr3_aa: ASSLSGSGGYTGELF

v_call: TRBV6-2/TRBV6-3
cdr3_aa: ASSLPPRYSDEQF

v_call: TRBV28
cdr3_aa: ATLGASRRGEQY

v_call: TRBV7-9
cdr3_aa: ASSAQGIIGEKLF

v_call: TRBV28
cdr3_aa: ASSRGTGTYEQY

v_call: TRBV6-2/TRBV6-3
cdr3_aa: ASSQWRGQAETQY

v_call: TRBV4-3
cdr3_aa: ASSQEPSGNTGELF

v_call: TRBV3-1/TRBV3-2
cdr3_aa: ASSQAQGVSQPQH

v_call: TRBV29-1
cdr3_aa: SVAPRQGHYGYT

v_call: TRBV29-1
cdr3_aa: SVAGTSGTDTQY

v_call: TRBV10-2
cdr3_aa: ASSPWDRGHSGNTIY

v_call: TRBV5-8
cdr3_aa: ASSPLRSTEAF

v_call: TRBV28
cdr3_aa: ASSLKGVGTYEQY

v_call: TRBV27
cdr3_aa: ASSLAGVSSGANVLT

v_call: TRBV29-1
cdr3_aa: SVDYGTEAF

v_call: TRBV28
cdr3_aa: ASSAHRGAGYT

v_call: TRBV18
cdr3_aa: ASSPRSGSGDEQY

v_call: TRBV7-2
cdr3_aa: ASSEGTGRREQY

v_call: TRBV18
cdr3_aa: ASSPDPTGGFGNTIY

v_call: TRBV2
cdr3_aa: ASRVLDITNTEAF

v_call: TRBV2
cdr3_aa: ASSGQGNTEAF

v_call: TRBV18
cdr3_aa: ASSPRLGQNTEAF

v_call: TRBV28
cdr3_aa: ASSVTGTVGAF

v_call: TRBV6-5
cdr3_aa: ASSSPAGGYHNEQF

v_call: TRBV7-2
cdr3_aa: ASSPDTNYGYT

v_call: TRBV5-4
cdr3_aa: ASSLDRGRFTEAF

v_call: TRBV5-1
cdr3_aa: ASSTRGSGNEQY

v_call: TRBV29-1
cdr3_aa: SVGIVQETQY

v_call: TRBV9
cdr3_aa: ASSVLADEQF

v_call: TRBV19
cdr3_aa: ASSASGGYEQY

v_call: TRBV28
cdr3_aa: ASSPPPRYGYT

v_call: TRBV5-1
cdr3_aa: ASSLRDSNTGELF